These 30 T cell receptor beta chains were sequenced from one sample in a study of blood T cell repertoires in COVID-19. Sequencing used immunoSEQ multiplex PCR; TCRdb keeps in-frame clones, though not all of them. The sample includes about 130,000 clones, about 76% of them seen just once. The sample was peripheral blood. The receptors come from a man older than 75 with acute or convalescent COVID-19.

The V gene is TRBV6-2 or TRBV6-3, the J gene TRBJ1-5; TRBD1 matches 8 bases. Germline V lookup: CDR1 MNHEY, CDR2 SVGEGT. The CDR3 length is 15 residues. With 5 bases clipped from V and 6 bases from J, the junction kept 9 bases outside the gene matches. The CDR3 protein is CASSAGQGLSQPQHF. CDR3 nucleotide sequence: TGTGCCAGCAGTGCAGGACAGGGATTAAGTCAGCCCCAGCATTTT.

This clone was recorded once. The CDR3 coding sequence is TGTGCCAGCAGCTTACGAGGGCGGCGGGGCTACACCTTC. Its protein product is CASSLRGRRGYTF. The genes are TRBV7-2 and TRBJ1-2; D is uncertain. Trimming shortened V by 2 bases and J by 8 bases, and 12 bases separated the two germline ends. Germline CDR1 is SGHTA and CDR2 is FQGNSA. The CDR3 loop spans 13 amino acids.

The rearrangement links TRBV10-1 to TRBJ1-5; TRBD1 agrees at 8 bases. CDR1 is WNHNN and CDR2 is SYGVQD in the germline V gene (reference sequence). V lost 4 bases to trimming and J lost 7 bases; unmatched junction nucleotides: 9. The CDR3 sequence is 15 residues long. The CDR3 DNA reads as TGCGCCAGCAGTGTCTCCGGACAGGGCAGACAGCCCCAGCATTTT. Amino acids: CASSVSGQGRQPQHF.

This clone was seen a few times. V is TRBV5-1 and J is TRBJ2-3, with D possibly TRBD2 on 5 matching bases. Looked up from germline, CDR1 is SGHRS and CDR2 is YFSETQ. Deletions cut 0 bases from V and 5 bases from J, with 7 bases between. The CDR3 runs 13 residues. The CDR3 loop reads CASSLEAGDTQYF. The CDR3 DNA reads TGCGCCAGCAGCTTGGAGGCGGGAGATACGCAGTATTTT.

This chain links TRBV27 with TRBJ2-1; TRBD2 aligns across 9 bases. CDR1 and CDR2 (germline): MNHEY, SMNVEV (reference sequence). The junction had 9 bases not matched to a gene; V was cut back by 5 bases and J by 7 bases. The CDR3 is 15 amino acids. The CDR3 sequence is CASSTTGLATNEQFF. CDR3 nucleotides: TGTGCCAGCAGTACAACGGGACTAGCAACTAATGAGCAGTTCTTC.

This chain connects TRBV30 to TRBJ2-2; the D is unclear. This CDR3 contains 13 residues. Germline assignment: CDR1 GTSNPN and CDR2 SVGIG (reference sequence). The V gene lost 0 bases and the J gene lost 4 bases, with 6 bases spanning the gap. The CDR3 reads CAWSVDFTGELFF. The CDR3 nucleotides read TGTGCCTGGAGTGTCGACTTCACCGGGGAGCTGTTTTTT.

The chain carries TRBV7-2 and TRBJ1-5; 7 bases line up with TRBD1. Germline V gene data show CDR1 as SGHTA and CDR2 as FQGNSA. This CDR3 region has 15 residues. V was clipped by 2 bases and J by 6 bases; unmatched bases: 7. The CDR3 is CASSLKKGASQPQHF. The CDR3 nucleotides read TGTGCCAGCAGCTTAAAGAAGGGGGCTAGTCAGCCCCAGCATTTT.

This clone was detected once. The rearrangement links TRBV3-1 (or the pseudogene TRBV3-2) to TRBJ2-1; weak D call: TRBD2 (6 bases). The ends were cut back, 7 bases at V and 10 bases at J, with 11 bases in the middle. The CDR3 runs to 11 residues. Germline V gives CDR1 LGHDT, CDR2 YNNKEL (reference sequence). This CDR3 reads CASTRAGEQFF. The CDR3 DNA reads TGTGCCAGCACCCGAGCGGGCGAGCAGTTCTTC.

In its sample, this clone was seen many times. The chain links TRBV6-5 to TRBJ1-5; 7 positions match TRBD1. Germline V lookup: CDR1 MNHEY, CDR2 SVGAGI. The CDR3 spans 14 residues. Germline trimming cut 8 bases from V and 2 bases from J; bases unmatched to any gene: 6. The CDR3 protein is CASSLDRGNQPQHF. CDR3 sequence (DNA): TGTGCCAGCTCCTTAGACAGGGGCAATCAGCCCCAGCATTTT.

This clone was seen just once. The chain has TRBV25-1 and TRBJ1-4; tentatively, D is TRBD1 (6 bases). Trimming shortened V by 5 bases and J by 5 bases, and 12 bases separated the two germline ends. CDR1 is MGHDK, CDR2 SYGVNS, per germline. The CDR3 loop spans 14 amino acids. The CDR3 here is CASSKDRVNEKLFF. The CDR3 coding sequence is TGTGCCAGCAGTAAGGACAGAGTAAATGAAAAACTGTTTTTT.

In this sample, this clone turned up a few times. This rearrangement joins TRBV30 to TRBJ2-7; TRBD1 matches 8 bases. V shed 1 base and J 3 bases; nucleotides not matched to a gene: 2. CDR3 length: 13 amino acids. The germline V gene encodes CDR1 GTSNPN and CDR2 SVGIG (reference sequence). DNA of the CDR3: TGTGCCTGGAGTGGGACAGGGTACTACGAGCAGTACTTC. Amino acids: CAWSGTGYYEQYF. The whole variable domain, remainder taken from reference TRBV30 and TRBJ2-7, is SQTIHQWPATLVQPVGSPLSLECTVEGTSNPNLYWYRQAAGRGLQLLFYSVGIGQISSEVPQNLSASRPQDRQFILSSKKLLLSDSGFYLCAWSGTGYYEQYFGPGTRLTVT.

The chain employs TRBV21-1 and TRBJ1-6; TRBD1 was called by the table and not checked on the DNA. TRBV21-1 is flagged as a pseudogene. This CDR3 has 14 amino acids. The CDR3 nucleotides read TGTGCCAGCAGCAACACAGAAAACAATTCACCCCTCCACTTT. Its protein is CASSNTENNSPLHF.

V is TRBV2 and J is TRBJ1-5; D is uncertain. Germline CDR1 is SNHLY and CDR2 is FYNNEI. The CDR3 totals 14 residues. V lost 3 bases and J lost 4, with 10 bases in between. The CDR3 region is CASSDKLRNQPQHF. CDR3 coding DNA: TGTGCCAGCAGTGATAAGTTGAGAAATCAGCCCCAGCATTTT.

This clone was counted at least ten times. The V and J genes are TRBV2 and TRBJ2-2; D perhaps matches TRBD2 (6 bases). Germline V gene lookup returns CDR1 SNHLY and CDR2 FYNNEI. Trimming left V 8 bases short and J 2 bases short, with 18 bases between. This CDR3 has 16 residues. CDR3 bases: TGTGCCAGCCAGGGACTCGAACTGAGAAACACCGGGGAGCTGTTTTTT. As protein: CASQGLELRNTGELFF.

J is TRBJ1-1 and V is TRBV6-6, with 7 positions matching TRBD1. The V and J ends lost 5 bases and 5 bases, in that order; junction bases with no gene match: 5. Germline loops: CDR1 MNHNY, CDR2 SVGAGI (reference sequence). CDR3 length equals 13 residues. CDR3 DNA: TGTGCCAGCAGTCCTCGACAGGGAACTGAAGCTTTCTTT. Its protein product is CASSPRQGTEAFF.

This clone was counted between two and nine times. The gene calls are TRBV6-5 and TRBJ1-3; 7 bases map to TRBD1. V shed 6 bases, J shed 0 bases, and the junction held 2 bases outside the gene matches. Germline assignment: CDR1 MNHEY and CDR2 SVGAGI. CDR3 length equals 14 residues. As DNA, the CDR3 is TGTGCCAGCAGGGGACAGTACTCTGGAAACACCATATATTTT. Protein product: CASRGQYSGNTIYF.

This chain joins TRBV6-1 and TRBJ1-2; perhaps TRBD1 as D (5 bases). Germline V gene data show CDR1 as MNHNS and CDR2 as SASEGT. This CDR3 has 13 amino acids. The V gene lost 3 bases and the J gene lost 4 bases, with 9 bases spanning the gap. The CDR3 nucleotides are TGTGCCAGCAGTGAGTCGCAGGGCTATGGCTACACCTTC. Translating it yields CASSESQGYGYTF.

This clone was detected only once. This chain joins TRBV7-2 and TRBJ1-2; 7 bases are shared with TRBD1. V shed 5 bases and J 2 bases; nucleotides not matched to a gene: 5. Germline V gives CDR1 SGHTA, CDR2 FQGNSA. The CDR3 is 14 residues long. CDR3 amino acids: CASSGKTGNYGYTF. The DNA of the CDR3 is TGTGCCAGCAGCGGCAAGACAGGGAACTATGGCTACACCTTC. The full variable domain, in which reference TRBV7-2 and TRBJ1-2 provide the parts outside the CDR3, is GAGVSQSPSNKVTEKGKDVELRCDPISGHTALYWYRQSLGQGLEFLIYFQGNSAPDKSGLPSDRFSAERTGGSVSTLTIQRTQQEDSAVYLCASSGKTGNYGYTFGSGTRLTVV.

This clone was observed once. CDR3 sequence reads: CAWTLTGTPTSPLHF. CDR3 nucleotides: TGTGCCTGGACATTAACCGGGACACCTACTTCACCCCTCCACTTT. The J gene is TRBJ1-6, the V gene TRBV30; D is perhaps TRBD1 (6 bases). Trimming shortened V by 4 bases and J by 9 bases, and 19 bases separated the two germline ends. The CDR3 is made up of 15 amino acids. The germline V gene encodes CDR1 GTSNPN and CDR2 SVGIG (reference sequence).

This clone was seen just once. The genes are TRBV3-1 (or the pseudogene TRBV3-2) and TRBJ1-2; 7 bases agree with TRBD1. Trimming took 4 bases from V and 4 from J; bases not matched to a gene: 9. This CDR3 has 15 amino acids. Per germline, CDR1 LGHDT and CDR2 YNNKEL (reference sequence). This CDR3 reads CASSRNRQGGYGYTF. The CDR3 bases are TGTGCCAGCAGCCGGAACCGACAGGGAGGCTATGGCTACACCTTC.

V and J are TRBV6-5 and TRBJ2-3; TRBD1 might be the D (6 bases). Germline V gene lookup returns CDR1 MNHEY and CDR2 SVGAGI. The CDR3 has 14 amino acids. V was shortened by 6 bases and J by 4 bases, with 14 bases between the two germline ends. The CDR3 sequence: CASSPVGAADTQYF. CDR3 sequence (DNA): TGTGCCAGCAGCCCCGTGGGGGCGGCAGATACGCAGTATTTT.

The V gene is TRBV3-1 (or the pseudogene TRBV3-2), the J gene TRBJ2-2; D possibly corresponds to TRBD1 (5 bases). The CDR3 is 13 amino acids. The V end lost 4 bases, the J end lost 6 bases, and 9 bases lay between the germline ends. CDR1 and CDR2 (germline): LGHDT, YNNKEL (reference sequence). The CDR3 loop is CASSRRGAGELFF. The CDR3 coding sequence is TGTGCCAGCAGCCGAAGGGGTGCCGGGGAGCTGTTTTTT.

This chain links TRBV19 with TRBJ2-2; maybe TRBD1 (6 bases). The V end lost 1 base, the J end lost 4 bases, and 10 bases lay between the germline ends. Per the germline V gene, CDR1 is LNHDA and CDR2 is SQIVND (reference sequence). CDR3 length: 15 residues. The DNA of the CDR3 is TGTGCCAGTAGTATAGGACAGGTCCCCACCGGGGAGCTGTTTTTT. Its translation is CASSIGQVPTGELFF.

V is TRBV5-1 and J is TRBJ2-2, with D possibly TRBD2 on 5 matching bases. Trimming took off 4 bases at V and 5 bases at J, with 12 bases between the two ends. This CDR3 has 14 residues. In germline, CDR1 is SGHRS, CDR2 YFSETQ. Here the CDR3 DNA reads TGCGCCAGCAGCAAGGACCCGGGGACCGGGGAGCTGTTTTTT. Translated, it gives CASSKDPGTGELFF.

The chain couples TRBV6-6 to TRBJ1-5; no definite D call. The V gene lost 5 bases and the J gene lost 0 bases, with 8 bases spanning the gap. CDR1 and CDR2 (germline): MNHNY, SVGAGI (reference sequence). CDR3 length: 14 residues. The CDR3: CASSDTYSNQPQHF. In DNA, the CDR3 is TGTGCCAGCAGTGACACCTATAGCAATCAGCCCCAGCATTTT.

The chain employs TRBV5-1 and TRBJ1-4; D unclear. Germline loops: CDR1 SGHRS, CDR2 YFSETQ. The germline V and J ends were trimmed by 6 bases and 7 bases, with 16 bases remaining between them. The CDR3 runs 14 residues. In nucleotides, the CDR3 is TGCGCCAGCACCTCTGATGGGCTTGGTGAAAAACTGTTTTTT. Translation gives CASTSDGLGEKLFF.

CDR3 loop: CAITGLGNYGYTF. The CDR3 DNA is TGTGCCATCACCGGGTTGGGTAACTATGGCTACACCTTC. The V gene is TRBV10-3, the J gene TRBJ1-2; no firm D call. CDR3 length: 13 amino acids. Germline-derived CDR1 and CDR2 are ENHRY and SYGVKD. V was clipped by 7 bases and J by 1 base, with 10 bases between them.

This clone was observed at least ten times. The rearrangement joins TRBV2 to TRBJ2-1; 8 nucleotides align to TRBD2. Germline V gene sequence: CDR1 SNHLY, CDR2 FYNNEI. The CDR3 runs to 14 residues. V gave up 7 bases and J gave up 5 bases; unmatched junction bases: 7. The DNA of the CDR3 is TGTGCCAGCACGTCGATACTAGCGGACAATGAGCAGTTCTTC. Amino acid sequence: CASTSILADNEQFF.

The J gene is TRBJ1-6, the V gene TRBV5-1; D possibly corresponds to TRBD1 (5 bases). The CDR3 contains 15 residues. V lost 0 bases and J 9 bases, leaving 13 bases between the germline ends. Germline CDR1 SGHRS, CDR2 YFSETQ. CDR3 region: CASSLAAGFGSPLHF. DNA for the CDR3: TGCGCCAGCAGCTTGGCAGCAGGGTTCGGTTCACCCCTCCACTTT.

This clone turned up a few times. A much larger clone differs from this one at a single base, so this may be a read error. The chain recombines TRBV19 with TRBJ2-2, with 11 bases aligning to TRBD1. The CDR3 spans 15 residues. Trimming at V came to 5 bases and at J to 4 bases, leaving 3 bases not matched to a gene. Germline CDR1 LNHDA, CDR2 SQIVND (reference sequence). In DNA, the CDR3 is TGTGCCAGTAGTCCCGGGACAGGGGGCACCGGGGAGCTGTTTTTT. Translation: CASSPGTGGTGELFF.